The T cell receptor (beta chain) under discussion was sequenced for a study of cytomegalovirus exposure and HLA in healthy donors. A multiplex PCR was run with 60 Vbeta primers and 13 Jbeta primers. The method was immunoSEQ multiplex PCR; TCRdb's version includes in-frame clones alone and lacks a portion of them. Of 150,000 to 200,000 clones in the sample, around 84% were seen once. Though probably carrying unrecorded immune exposures, donors were nominally healthy at sampling. Germline V gene lookup returns CDR1 SGDLS and CDR2 YYNGEE. The length of the CDR3 is 20 residues. Trimming took 3 bases from V and 4 from J; bases not matched to a gene: 19. As for this clone: Its antigen is currently unknown.

Study findings and constraints: Investigators reported 150 to 200 TCR beta chains as tied to cytomegalovirus.

The sequence came from a woman between 18 and 30 years old in good health and CMV-seronegative. J is TRBJ1-4 and V is TRBV9; 9 bases map to TRBD1. The source material was PBMCs. This CDR3 reads CASSGTGTGPPLAFNEKLFF. The DNA of the CDR3 is TGTGCCAGCAGCGGAACCGGGACAGGGCCCCCATTAGCGTTTAATGAAAAACTGTTTTTT. Supplemented by reference TRBV9 and TRBJ1-4, the full variable domain reads DSGVTQTPKHLITATGQRVTLRCSPRSGDLSVYWYQQSLDQGLQFLIQYYNGEERAKGNILERFSAQQFPDLHSELNLSSLELGDSALYFCASSGTGTGPPLAFNEKLFFGSGTQLSVL.